The next 26 T cell receptor beta chains were all read from a single sample in a study of cytomegalovirus exposure and HLA in healthy donors. PCR involved 60 Vbeta and 13 Jbeta primers. This table comes from immunoSEQ multiplex PCR, and its TCRdb copy is limited to in-frame clones, with some not included. Of some 65,000 clones detected, approximately 72% appear once; the ten largest clones hold approximately 11%. Sequenced sample: PBMCs. The receptors were sampled from a woman in her thirties in good health and CMV-seronegative.

DNA for the CDR3: TGCGCCAGCAGTGCGAGCCCACAGGTTGGCGGGGAGCTGTTTTTT. Amino acids: CASSASPQVGGELFF. The rearrangement links TRBV10-1 to TRBJ2-2; weak D call: TRBD1 (5 bases). With 4 bases removed from V and 7 bases from J, the gap between germline ends came to 16 bases. CDR1 is WNHNN, CDR2 SYGVQD, per germline (reference sequence). There are 15 residues in the CDR3.

This clone was recorded a few times. The rearrangement uses TRBV6-6 and TRBJ2-5; possibly TRBD1 for D (5 bases). Per germline, CDR1 MNHNY and CDR2 SVGAGI (reference sequence). Trimming stripped 7 bases from V and 4 bases from J, with 13 bases between. CDR3 length: 13 amino acids. Written as DNA, the CDR3 is TGTGCCAGCACGCCGGACAAAAGAGAGACCCAGTACTTC. This codes for CASTPDKRETQYF.

The sample holds a few counts of this clone. J is TRBJ2-5 and V is TRBV7-8; perhaps TRBD2 as D (6 bases). V lost 3 bases and J 5 bases, leaving 10 bases between the germline ends. From germline, CDR1 is SGHVS and CDR2 FQNEAQ. The CDR3 runs 13 residues. CDR3 residues: CASSLGTSETQYF. CDR3 nucleotides: TGTGCCAGCAGCTTGGGGACTTCGGAGACCCAGTACTTC.

The gene calls are TRBV10-1 and TRBJ2-2; the D gene is possibly TRBD1 (6 bases). This CDR3 contains 15 residues. Trimming took 3 bases from V and 2 from J, leaving 10 bases between them. CDR1 WNHNN and CDR2 SYGVQD come from the germline V gene (reference sequence). The CDR3 sequence is CASSDPGQNTGELFF. The CDR3 DNA sequence: TGCGCCAGCAGTGACCCGGGACAAAACACCGGGGAGCTGTTTTTT.

Worth noting for this clone: One end of the junction does not line up with germline, which may come from a read error. This sequence joins TRBV6-1 and TRBJ1-4, with 11 positions matching TRBD1. CDR1 is MNHNS, CDR2 SASEGT, per germline. This CDR3 comprises 17 residues. CDR3 loop: CASREGQGAQLTQKLFF. Here the CDR3 DNA reads TGTGCCAGCAGGGAAGGACAGGGGGCGCAGCTAACCCAAAAACTGTTTTTT.

The chain couples TRBV6-5 to TRBJ2-7; tentative D call: TRBD1 (7 bases). The germline CDR1 and CDR2 sequences are MNHEY and SVGAGI. The CDR3 is 15 amino acids. Trimming shortened V by 6 bases and J by 1 base, and 16 bases separated the two germline ends. CDR3 region: CASSRPGGISYEQYF. The CDR3 DNA sequence: TGTGCCAGCAGCAGGCCAGGGGGGATATCCTACGAGCAGTACTTC.

The genes are TRBV4-1 and TRBJ2-5; D remains ambiguous. There are 14 residues in the CDR3. Germline CDR1 and CDR2: MGHRA and YSYEKL. V gave up 4 bases and J gave up 3 bases, with 12 bases separating them. The CDR3 loop is CASSLMSIEETQYF. In nucleotides, the CDR3 is TGCGCCAGCAGCCTAATGAGCATAGAAGAGACCCAGTACTTC.

This chain joins TRBV10-3 and TRBJ2-7; D perhaps matches TRBD1 (5 bases). V was trimmed by 10 bases and J by 1 base, leaving 11 bases between them. This CDR3 region has 12 residues. The germline V gene has CDR1 ENHRY and CDR2 SYGVKD. Written as DNA, the CDR3 is TGTGCCAACTCAGGGAATTCCTACGAGCAGTACTTC. It encodes CANSGNSYEQYF.

The chain is built from TRBV10-1 and TRBJ2-5; TRBD1 aligns across 11 bases. With 2 bases clipped from V and 5 bases from J, the junction kept 4 bases outside the gene matches. CDR1 and CDR2 from the germline V gene are WNHNN and SYGVQD (reference sequence). CDR3 length: 15 residues. CDR3 nucleotide sequence: TGCGCCAGCAGTGAGCGGACAGGGGGCTGGGAGACCCAGTACTTC. It yields the protein CASSERTGGWETQYF.

The V call is TRBV23-1, the J call TRBJ1-6; D gene unclear. TRBV23-1 is given ORF status, its function remaining uncertain. The CDR3 contains 12 residues. Trimming stripped 8 bases from V and 4 bases from J, with 6 bases between. In DNA form, the CDR3 reads TGCGCCAGCGCAGATTATAATTCACCCCTCCACTTT. It encodes CASADYNSPLHF.

This chain links TRBV7-9 with TRBJ2-7; 8 bases line up with TRBD2. Unmatched junction bases numbered 9, after V lost 5 bases and J lost 3 bases. From germline, CDR1 is SEHNR and CDR2 FQNEAQ (reference sequence). CDR3 length: 15 amino acids. This CDR3 is CASSGRSGGRYEQYF. The CDR3, as DNA: TGTGCCAGCAGCGGACGGAGCGGGGGCCGCTACGAGCAGTACTTC.

The rearrangement joins TRBV4-1 to TRBJ2-5; maybe TRBD1 (6 bases). The CDR3 runs 16 residues. Trimming shortened V by 1 base and J by 5 bases, and 17 bases separated the two germline ends. CDR1 and CDR2 (germline): MGHRA, YSYEKL. The CDR3 DNA reads TGCGCCAGCAGCCAAGGAGGACAGTCCCGGGCGGAGACCCAGTACTTC. Translated: CASSQGGQSRAETQYF.

This clone was picked up one time. The CDR3 reads CASSDNVGSTEAFF. Written as DNA, the CDR3 is TGTGCCAGCAGTGATAACGTGGGGAGCACTGAAGCTTTCTTT. This rearrangement joins TRBV6-1 to TRBJ1-1; no clear D. The germline V and J ends were trimmed by 3 bases and 4 bases, with 12 bases remaining between them. The CDR3 is made up of 14 amino acids. CDR1 and CDR2 (germline): MNHNS, SASEGT.

Worth noting for this clone: A read error may account for a junction end that differs from germline. The chain combines TRBV7-9 with TRBJ2-4; 11 nucleotides agree with TRBD1. The CDR3 spans 15 residues. The germline V gene encodes CDR1 SEHNR and CDR2 FQNEAQ (reference sequence). The CDR3 protein is CASSVAGTGGNIQYF. In nucleotides, the CDR3 is TGTGCCAGCAGCGTAGCGGGGACAGGGGGAAACATTCAGTACTTC.

The rearrangement links TRBV5-8 to TRBJ1-4, with 9 bases matching TRBD1. V lost 0 bases, J lost 7 bases, and 4 bases stayed unmatched. The germline gives CDR1 SGHTS, CDR2 YDEGEE. CDR3 size: 15 residues. The CDR3 sequence is CASSLGTGVGEKLFF. For the CDR3, the DNA is TGTGCCAGCAGCTTGGGGACAGGGGTTGGTGAAAAACTGTTTTTT.

This chain connects TRBV11-1 to TRBJ2-1; 8 bases map to TRBD1. The germline CDR1 and CDR2 sequences are SGHAT and FQDESV (reference sequence). J gave up 2 bases and V 2 bases, and 8 bases lay outside the gene matches. The CDR3 contains 17 residues. The CDR3: CASSLRQGTHPYNEQFF. For the CDR3, the DNA is TGTGCCAGCAGCTTAAGACAGGGGACCCATCCCTACAATGAGCAGTTCTTC. The full variable domain, with the rest looked up from reference TRBV11-1 and TRBJ2-1, is EAEVAQSPRYKITEKSQAVAFWCDPISGHATLYWYRQILGQGPELLVQFQDESVVDDSQLPKDRFSAERLKGVDSTLKIQPAELGDSAMYLCASSLRQGTHPYNEQFFGPGTRLTVL.

This sequence joins TRBV29-1 and TRBJ1-5; D is unclear. The CDR3 covers 13 residues. Per germline, CDR1 SQVTM and CDR2 ANQGSEA. Trimming pared 8 bases from V and 3 bases from J, leaving 14 bases between. The CDR3 sequence is CSPRFSINQPQHF. The CDR3 DNA reads as TGCAGCCCACGGTTTTCCATCAATCAGCCCCAGCATTTT.

V is TRBV10-3 and J is TRBJ1-1, with unresolved D. Trimming took 5 bases from V and 4 from J, leaving 14 bases between them. Looked up from germline, CDR1 is ENHRY and CDR2 is SYGVKD. The CDR3 sequence is 14 residues long. CDR3 residues: CAISIREEATEAFF. CDR3 nucleotides: TGTGCCATCAGTATCAGAGAGGAGGCCACTGAAGCTTTCTTT.

This clone was counted between two and nine times. The rearrangement uses TRBV7-8 and TRBJ1-1; D might be TRBD1 (6 bases). The CDR3 consists of 15 residues. Germline V lookup: CDR1 SGHVS, CDR2 FQNEAQ. V lost 7 bases, J lost 0 bases, and 15 bases lay in between. DNA of the CDR3: TGTGCCAGCACCCTAGAGGGGACAATGAACACTGAAGCTTTCTTT. This encodes CASTLEGTMNTEAFF. Full variable domain (remainder filled in from reference TRBV7-8 and TRBJ1-1): GAGVSQSPRYKVAKRGQDVALRCDPISGHVSLFWYQQALGQGPEFLTYFQNEAQLDKSGLPSDRFFAERPEGSVSTLKIQRTQQEDSAVYLCASTLEGTMNTEAFFGQGTRLTVV.

This clone was found once. This chain connects TRBV7-9 to TRBJ2-7, with TRBD1 matching over 7 bases. V dropped 6 bases and J dropped 2; count of bases not matched to a gene: 7. The CDR3 is made up of 14 amino acids. Germline V gives CDR1 SEHNR, CDR2 FQNEAQ (reference sequence). For the CDR3, the DNA is TGTGCCAGCAGTTATGACAGGGCCCCCTACGAGCAGTACTTC. Translated: CASSYDRAPYEQYF.

The V and J genes are TRBV4-1 and TRBJ2-3, with 8 bases that match TRBD2. This CDR3 is 16 amino acids long. V was clipped by 8 bases and J by 4 bases; unmatched bases: 14. Germline V lookup: CDR1 MGHRA, CDR2 YSYEKL. DNA of the CDR3: TGCGCCAGCCCAAAGGGGATCGGGGGGGCCTCAGATACGCAGTATTTT. It specifies CASPKGIGGASDTQYF.

This clone was recorded a few times. The rearrangement links TRBV30 to TRBJ1-1, with D hard to call. Trimming removed 5 bases at V and 1 base at J, with 14 bases between. The CDR3 is 14 residues long. Germline CDR1 reads GTSNPN; CDR2 reads SVGIG (reference sequence). Here the CDR3 DNA reads TGTGCCTGGTTCCCCAGGTTGAGGAACACTGAAGCTTTCTTT. As protein: CAWFPRLRNTEAFF.

J is TRBJ1-1 and V is TRBV27; TRBD1 is a possible D gene (6 bases). The CDR3 length is 15 residues. Germline V CDR1 and CDR2: MNHEY, SMNVEV (reference sequence). The germline V and J ends were trimmed by 2 bases and 3 bases, with 13 bases remaining between them. CDR3 DNA: TGTGCCAGCAGTTTAGTCGGGGGGCGCGACACTGAAGCTTTCTTT. Amino acid sequence: CASSLVGGRDTEAFF.

Regarding this clone: Other nucleotide sequences in the sample specify the same CDR3. The gene calls are TRBV6-4 and TRBJ1-5; 9 nucleotides agree with TRBD1. The ends lost 8 bases at V and 7 bases at J; junction bases unmatched: 6. The CDR3 is made up of 13 amino acids. Germline V gene sequence: CDR1 MRHNA, CDR2 SNTAGT. CDR3 loop: CASSQGARQPQHF. CDR3 nucleotides: TGTGCCAGCTCACAGGGGGCGAGGCAGCCCCAGCATTTT.

V and J are TRBV6-5 and TRBJ2-7; TRBD1 matches 8 bases. V shed 0 bases and J 6 bases; nucleotides not matched to a gene: 7. The CDR3 covers 15 residues. Germline loops: CDR1 MNHEY, CDR2 SVGAGI. The CDR3 spells CASSYSDRAGREQYV. CDR3 nucleotides: TGTGCCAGCAGTTACTCGGACAGGGCAGGTCGCGAGCAGTACGTC.

The chain recombines TRBV2 with TRBJ2-1; 9 nucleotides line up with TRBD1. V lost 6 bases, J lost 3 bases, and 6 bases stayed unmatched. CDR1 SNHLY and CDR2 FYNNEI come from the germline V gene. CDR3 length: 15 amino acids. The CDR3 sequence is CASSHPGQGYNEQFF. The CDR3 bases are TGTGCCAGCAGCCACCCGGGACAGGGCTACAATGAGCAGTTCTTC.